This T cell receptor beta chain was documented in a study of early T cells in non-severe SARS-CoV-2 infection. Study summary: Chains were unpaired, as sequencing was done on bulk RNA from unsorted whole blood.

One entry per CDR3 protein results from TCRdb running MiXCR on the 5' RACE reads. Of about 97,000 distinct CDR3 sequences in the sample, approximately 14% were seen once. Germline CDR1 reads LGHDT; CDR2 reads YNNKEL (reference sequence). V trimming: 4 bases; J trimming: 0 bases; junction bases outside the gene matches: 5. The CDR3 spans 16 residues. Source material: whole blood. The gene calls are TRBV3-1 and TRBJ2-1; 8 positions agree with TRBD2. The receptor's source is an adult who was a healthcare worker with PCR-confirmed SARS-CoV-2 infection or an uninfected control (not recorded which). CDR3 sequence (DNA): TGTGCCAGCAGCCCAGATAGCGGGAACTCCTACAATGAGCAGTTCTTC. Translation gives CASSPDSGNSYNEQFF.